One and the same sample provided the 18 T cell receptor beta chains below, sequenced in a study of blood T cell repertoires in COVID-19. TCRdb's table, derived via immunoSEQ multiplex PCR, lists solely in-frame clones and lacks some. The repertoire holds about 330,000 clones, with about 89% as singletons. The source material was PBMCs or T cells enriched from blood (not recorded which). These receptors originate from a woman younger than 45 who had recovered from COVID-19.

This clone was seen only a few times. The chain recombines TRBV28 with TRBJ1-5, with D perhaps matching TRBD1 (5 bases). Looked up from germline, CDR1 is MDHEN and CDR2 is SYDVKM. The CDR3 is 16 amino acids. Between the trimmed V and J ends, which lost 5 bases and 0 bases, there was a span of 14 bases. As DNA, the CDR3 is TGTGCCAGCAGTCCGGGGGGAGAGGGTAGCAATCAGCCCCAGCATTTT. Translating it yields CASSPGGEGSNQPQHF.

This chain uses TRBV9 with TRBJ2-3; possibly TRBD1 for D (6 bases). This CDR3 is 16 amino acids long. Germline CDR1 is SGDLS and CDR2 is YYNGEE. The V and J ends lost 2 bases and 0 bases respectively, with 13 bases between them. In nucleotides, the CDR3 is TGTGCCAGCAGCGTCTGGGACACCCCTAGCACAGATACGCAGTATTTT. Protein sequence: CASSVWDTPSTDTQYF.

The V call is TRBV5-1, the J call TRBJ1-3; 8 bases are shared with TRBD1. CDR3 length: 19 amino acids. In germline, CDR1 is SGHRS, CDR2 YFSETQ. Trimming cost V 1 base and J 2 bases; bases outside gene matches: 14. CDR3 in amino acids: CASSLFGAGQGETGNTIYF. The CDR3 nucleotides are TGCGCCAGCAGCTTGTTCGGGGCAGGACAGGGCGAGACTGGAAACACCATATATTTT.

The V and J genes are TRBV6-5 and TRBJ2-5; 7 nucleotides line up with TRBD1. The germline gives CDR1 MNHEY, CDR2 SVGAGI. This CDR3 has 14 residues. V lost 6 bases, J lost 5 bases, and 9 bases stayed unmatched. The CDR3 here is CASRVLGQEETQYF. For the CDR3, the DNA is TGTGCCAGCAGGGTCCTTGGACAGGAGGAGACCCAGTACTTC.

This clone was seen at least ten times. The rearrangement joins TRBV4-3 to TRBJ2-7; weak D call: TRBD2 (6 bases). CDR1 is LGHNA, CDR2 YSLEER, per germline. CDR3 length: 15 amino acids. The V and J ends lost 1 base and 3 bases respectively, with 13 bases between them. This CDR3 is CASSQVASAGYEQYF. For the CDR3, the DNA is TGCGCCAGCAGCCAAGTCGCTAGCGCTGGCTACGAGCAGTACTTC.

CDR3 region: CASSYSGQETQYF. In DNA, the CDR3 is TGTGCCAGCAGCTATAGCGGTCAAGAGACCCAGTACTTC. The rearrangement links TRBV11-2 to TRBJ2-5; perhaps TRBD2 as D (6 bases). Trimming shortened V by 4 bases and J by 2 bases, and 8 bases separated the two germline ends. The CDR3 is 13 residues long. CDR1 and CDR2 (germline): SGHAT, FQNNGV.

The chain is built from TRBV19 and TRBJ1-2, with D possibly matching TRBD1 (6 bases). The CDR3 runs to 14 residues. Trimming cost V 6 bases and J 5 bases, with 16 bases left between them. From germline, CDR1 is LNHDA and CDR2 SQIVND (reference sequence). CDR3 residues: CASRLIGQQYGYTF. In nucleotides, the CDR3 is TGTGCCAGTAGATTAATAGGACAGCAGTATGGCTACACCTTC.

The V and J genes are TRBV7-3 and TRBJ1-1; D gene uncertain. Germline CDR1 and CDR2: SGHTA and FQGTGA. Trimming removed 1 base from V and 4 bases from J, with 10 bases in between. The CDR3 is 14 amino acids. The CDR3 sequence: CASSLMAAGTEAFF. The CDR3 coding sequence is TGTGCCAGCAGCTTAATGGCAGCGGGCACTGAAGCTTTCTTT.

The chain recombines TRBV7-2 with TRBJ1-2; no definite D call. CDR1 SGHTA and CDR2 FQGNSA come from the germline V gene. V lost 5 bases and J lost 5, with 12 bases in between. The CDR3 has 13 residues. The CDR3 region is CASSPSPVYGYTF. In nucleotides, the CDR3 is TGTGCCAGCAGCCCGTCTCCCGTTTATGGCTACACCTTC.

The chain carries TRBV9 and TRBJ1-2; no clear D gene. CDR1 and CDR2 (germline): SGDLS, YYNGEE. V was pared by 5 bases and J by 6 bases, with 5 bases between. CDR3 size: 10 residues. This CDR3 is CASRGDGYTF. The CDR3 DNA sequence: TGTGCCAGCAGGGGAGATGGCTACACCTTC.

The genes are TRBV9 and TRBJ2-7; D gene uncertain. The CDR3 consists of 11 residues. The V end was cut by 3 bases, the J end by 8 bases, with 9 bases between. The germline gives CDR1 SGDLS, CDR2 YYNGEE. The CDR3 protein is CASSGPGKQYF. The CDR3 DNA reads as TGTGCCAGCAGCGGGCCAGGAAAGCAGTACTTC.

This clone has just one count. This chain connects TRBV10-3 to TRBJ1-3, with TRBD1 matching over 9 bases. The length of the CDR3 is 15 residues. Germline loops: CDR1 ENHRY, CDR2 SYGVKD. The trim removed 3 bases at V and 7 bases at J, leaving 7 bases unmatched. The CDR3, as DNA: TGTGCCATCAGTGATACAGGGGGCGAATTCAACACCATATATTTT. Translating it yields CAISDTGGEFNTIYF.

This chain uses TRBV6-5 with TRBJ2-1; 9 bases fit TRBD1. From germline, CDR1 is MNHEY and CDR2 SVGAGI. Unmatched junction bases numbered 6, after V lost 4 bases and J lost 5 bases. The CDR3 is 15 amino acids. CDR3 coding DNA: TGTGCCAGCAGTTTTACAGGGGGCCTTGACAATGAGCAGTTCTTC. Translated, it gives CASSFTGGLDNEQFF.

The chain couples TRBV6-5 to TRBJ1-1; TRBD1 aligns across 9 bases. Unmatched junction bases numbered 3, after V lost 4 bases and J lost 0 bases. CDR3 length equals 15 residues. The V gene's germline CDR1 is MNHEY and CDR2 SVGAGI. CDR3: CASSSTGGLNTEAFF. DNA of the CDR3: TGTGCCAGCAGTTCGACAGGGGGGTTGAACACTGAAGCTTTCTTT.

This chain links TRBV6-5 with TRBJ1-2; 7 nucleotides align to TRBD1. Per the germline V gene, CDR1 is MNHEY and CDR2 is SVGAGI. The CDR3 loop spans 16 amino acids. V shed 0 bases, J shed 8 bases, and the junction held 12 bases outside the gene matches. The CDR3 region is CASSYSRGPAPWGYTF. In DNA form, the CDR3 reads TGTGCCAGCAGTTACTCGAGGGGGCCCGCCCCATGGGGCTACACCTTC.

The chain recombines TRBV7-2 with TRBJ2-7; 9 bases agree with TRBD2. CDR3 length: 13 amino acids. Germline V gives CDR1 SGHTA, CDR2 FQGNSA. The J segment lost 2 bases and the V segment lost 5 bases, leaving 1 base of the junction unmatched. The CDR3: CASSAGGPYEQYF. CDR3 nucleotides: TGTGCCAGCAGCGCGGGGGGGCCCTACGAGCAGTACTTC.

V usage is TRBV6-5 and J usage is TRBJ2-7; 8 bases fit TRBD2. V lost 8 bases to trimming and J lost 4 bases; unmatched junction nucleotides: 7. The germline gives CDR1 MNHEY, CDR2 SVGAGI. The CDR3 loop spans 13 amino acids. Here the CDR3 reads CASGLTGGYEQYF. The CDR3, as DNA: TGTGCCAGCGGCCTTACGGGGGGGTACGAGCAGTACTTC.

This clone was found once. The V call is TRBV24-1, the J call TRBJ2-2; 10 bases align to TRBD2. V dropped 1 base and J dropped 7; count of bases not matched to a gene: 5. Germline-derived CDR1 and CDR2 are KGHDR and SFDVKD. The CDR3 length is 16 residues. This chain's CDR3 is CATSDLKRGGSGELFF. The CDR3 DNA is TGTGCCACCAGTGATTTAAAGCGGGGGGGCAGCGGGGAGCTGTTTTTT.